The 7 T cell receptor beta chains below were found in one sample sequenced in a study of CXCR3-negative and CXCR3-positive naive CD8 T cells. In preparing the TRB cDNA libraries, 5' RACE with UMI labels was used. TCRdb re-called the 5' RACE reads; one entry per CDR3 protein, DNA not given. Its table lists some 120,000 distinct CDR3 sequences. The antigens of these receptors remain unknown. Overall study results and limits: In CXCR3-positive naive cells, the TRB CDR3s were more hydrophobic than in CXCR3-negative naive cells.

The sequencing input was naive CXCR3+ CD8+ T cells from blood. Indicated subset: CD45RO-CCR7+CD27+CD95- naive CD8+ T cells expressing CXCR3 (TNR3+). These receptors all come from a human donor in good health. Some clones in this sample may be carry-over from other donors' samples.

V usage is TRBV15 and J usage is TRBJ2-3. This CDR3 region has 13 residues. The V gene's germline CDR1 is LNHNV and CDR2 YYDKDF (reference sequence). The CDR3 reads CATSRARTDTQYF.

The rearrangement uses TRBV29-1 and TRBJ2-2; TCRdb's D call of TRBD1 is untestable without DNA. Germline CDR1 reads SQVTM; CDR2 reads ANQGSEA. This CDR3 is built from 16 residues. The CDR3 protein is CSVHATGQGATGELFF.

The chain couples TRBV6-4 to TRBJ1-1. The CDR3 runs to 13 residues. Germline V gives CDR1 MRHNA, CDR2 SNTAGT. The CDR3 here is CASSEQQHTEAFF.

The CDR3 is CASSFDRGRFQPQHF. The rearrangement uses TRBV12-3 or TRBV12-4 and TRBJ1-5; the D gene TCRdb calls, TRBD1, cannot be checked with no DNA. The CDR3 is made up of 15 amino acids.

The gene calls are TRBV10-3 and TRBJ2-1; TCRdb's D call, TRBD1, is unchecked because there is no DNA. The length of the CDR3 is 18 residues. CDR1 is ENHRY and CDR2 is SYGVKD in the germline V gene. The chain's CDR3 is CAISESTLGRDRYNEQFF.

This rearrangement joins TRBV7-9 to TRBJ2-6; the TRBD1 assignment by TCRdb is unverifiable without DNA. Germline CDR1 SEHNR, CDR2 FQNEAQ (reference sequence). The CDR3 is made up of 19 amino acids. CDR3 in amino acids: CASSLTRTGLTSGANVLTF.

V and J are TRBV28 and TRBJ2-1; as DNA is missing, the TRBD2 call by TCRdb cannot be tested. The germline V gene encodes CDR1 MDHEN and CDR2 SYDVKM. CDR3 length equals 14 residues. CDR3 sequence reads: CAIKGLAGMDEQFF.